The TCR beta chain under discussion was sequenced for a study of blood T cells in healthy people across ages. Germline values: CDR1 SSHAT, CDR2 FNYEAQ (reference sequence). The CDR3 consists of 15 residues. The trim removed 0 bases at V and 6 bases at J, leaving 2 bases unmatched. Alongside a J-beta primer mix, a sample-barcoded 5' primer served in a second PCR lasting roughly 6 to 11 cycles. TCRdb processed the 5' RACE reads anew with MiXCR; each CDR3 protein has one entry. Of about 1,000,000 distinct CDR3 sequences in the sample, 40% to 50% were seen once. This clonotype was picked up a small number of times.

The TCR comes from a woman in her sixties or seventies in good health. This chain joins TRBV7-7 and TRBJ2-1; 10 bases are a match to TRBD2. Material: blood. The CDR3 sequence: CASSLAPSGSNEQFF. In DNA, the CDR3 is TGTGCCAGCAGCTTAGCACCTAGCGGGAGCAATGAGCAGTTCTTC.